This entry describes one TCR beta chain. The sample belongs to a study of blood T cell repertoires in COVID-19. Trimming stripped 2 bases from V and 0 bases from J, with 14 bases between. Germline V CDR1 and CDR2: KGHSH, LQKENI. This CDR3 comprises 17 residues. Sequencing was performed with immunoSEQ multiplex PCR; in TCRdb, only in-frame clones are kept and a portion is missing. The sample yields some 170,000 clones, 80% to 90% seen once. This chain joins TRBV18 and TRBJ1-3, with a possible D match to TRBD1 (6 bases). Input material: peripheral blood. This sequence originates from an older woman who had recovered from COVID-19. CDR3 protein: CASSPREGHLSGNTIYF. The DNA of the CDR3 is TGTGCCAGCTCACCAAGGGAGGGACACCTCTCTGGAAACACCATATATTTT.